The 23 T cell receptor beta chains in this list originate from one sample, sequenced in a study of T cells in Graves' hyperthyroidism and ophthalmopathy. TCR beta CDR3 regions were amplified from RNA transcripts. The TCR CDR3 was amplified in a first-round RT-PCR using the HTBI primer set. TCRdb re-called the multiplex PCR reads with MiXCR, one entry per CDR3 protein. The sample comprises hundreds of thousands of distinct CDR3 sequences, around 46% of which are singletons, and 8.2% rests with the top ten. Material for sequencing was peripheral blood or thyroid tissue (not recorded which). The receptors were gathered from a woman aged 18-29 years with Graves' hyperthyroidism.

This clonotype was seen at least ten times. The chain is built from TRBV2 and TRBJ1-2; 8 nucleotides align to TRBD1. V lost 6 bases and J lost 8; bases outside the gene matches: 14. This CDR3 region has 15 residues. Per germline, CDR1 SNHLY and CDR2 FYNNEI. This CDR3 is CASSLSTGERFGYTF. As DNA, the CDR3 is TGTGCCAGCAGCCTTTCGACAGGGGAAAGGTTCGGCTACACCTTC.

This clonotype was detected ten times or more. This chain uses TRBV12-3 or TRBV12-4 with TRBJ1-2, with no clear D. V was pared by 4 bases and J by 3 bases, with 6 bases between. This CDR3 is 12 amino acids long. The CDR3 bases are TGTGCCAGCAGTTACAAGGACTATGGCTACACCTTC. This sequence encodes CASSYKDYGYTF.

This clonotype came up a few times. This chain joins TRBV7-7 and TRBJ2-2; TRBD2 aligns across 11 bases. The CDR3 is 16 residues long. Germline trimming cut 5 bases from V and 7 bases from J; bases unmatched to any gene: 9. CDR1 and CDR2 (germline): SSHAT, FNYEAQ (reference sequence). The CDR3 is CASSLLAGGDSGELFF. The CDR3 bases are TGTGCCAGCAGCCTTCTAGCGGGAGGTGATAGCGGGGAGCTGTTTTTT.

Of note for this clonotype: The junction and the germline gene differ at one end; a read error may be behind it. V and J are TRBV12-3 or TRBV12-4 and TRBJ2-7, with D unresolved. The CDR3 totals 11 residues. The CDR3 reads CACSNGYEQYF. For the CDR3, the DNA is TGTGCCTGCAGTAATGGGTACGAGCAGTACTTC.

This clonotype was picked up many times. The chain uses TRBV2 and TRBJ1-4; D gene unclear. The CDR3 is made up of 12 amino acids. CDR1 and CDR2 (germline): SNHLY, FYNNEI. V lost 7 bases and J lost 8, with 11 bases in between. The CDR3 coding sequence is TGTGCCAGCATAAGAGAAGGGGAAAAACTGTTTTTT. Protein: CASIREGEKLFF.

This clonotype was seen a few times. The V call is TRBV15, the J call TRBJ1-5; TRBD1 is a possible D gene (5 bases). Trimming shortened V by 0 bases and J by 3 bases, and 12 bases separated the two germline ends. From germline, CDR1 is LNHNV and CDR2 YYDKDF (reference sequence). This CDR3 contains 16 residues. The CDR3 is CATSRDATGYNQPQHF. CDR3 in DNA: TGTGCCACCAGCAGAGATGCAACAGGTTACAATCAGCCCCAGCATTTT.

This clonotype turned up a few times. This sequence joins TRBV29-1 and TRBJ1-2, with TRBD1 matching 8 bases. The CDR3 has 16 residues. Germline CDR1 reads SQVTM; CDR2 reads ANQGSEA. Trimming at V came to 2 bases and at J to 1 base, leaving 9 bases not matched to a gene. DNA of the CDR3: TGCAGCGTTGAACCTACCGACAGGGGCCTTAACTATGGCTACACCTTC. Protein: CSVEPTDRGLNYGYTF.

On this clonotype itself: The germline gene is not matched at one end of the junction; a read error may be the cause. The chain couples TRBV7-9 to TRBJ1-2; D remains unclear. This CDR3 comprises 13 residues. The V gene's germline CDR1 is SEHNR and CDR2 FQNEAQ (reference sequence). CDR3 in DNA: TGCGCCAGCAGCCAATTCCGGGATCTTGGCTACACCTTC. Protein product: CASSQFRDLGYTF. The full variable domain, in which reference TRBV7-9 and TRBJ1-2 provide the parts outside the CDR3, is DTGVSQNPRHKITKRGQNVTFRCDPISEHNRLYWYRQTLGQGPEFLTYFQNEAQLEKSRLLSDRFSAERPKGSFSTLEIQRTEQGDSAMYLCASSQFRDLGYTFGSGTRLTVV.

This chain uses TRBV10-3 with TRBJ1-4, with D possibly being TRBD1 (5 bases). V was shortened by 8 bases and J by 5 bases, with 15 bases between the two germline ends. This CDR3 contains 14 residues. The germline CDR1 and CDR2 sequences are ENHRY and SYGVKD. The CDR3 DNA follows: TGTGCCATCGGGACTAGCGGGACGAATGAAAAACTGTTTTTT. It translates to CAIGTSGTNEKLFF.

This chain links TRBV2 with TRBJ1-4; 10 nucleotides match TRBD1. CDR1 is SNHLY and CDR2 is FYNNEI in the germline V gene. Losses at the gene ends were 3 bases for V and 5 bases for J; bases not matched to a gene: 6. The CDR3 is 16 amino acids. This CDR3 reads CASSDRDRGVNEKLFF. The CDR3 DNA follows: TGTGCCAGCAGTGACAGGGACAGGGGAGTGAATGAAAAACTGTTTTTT.

This clonotype was seen more than once but under ten times. The chain is built from TRBV10-3 and TRBJ2-1; TRBD2 aligns across 9 bases. The CDR3 consists of 16 residues. The V gene's germline CDR1 is ENHRY and CDR2 SYGVKD. J was trimmed by 6 bases and V by 0 bases; bases with no gene match: 6. CDR3 amino acids: CAISESGAGGSNEQFF. The CDR3 DNA sequence: TGTGCCATCAGTGAGTCGGGAGCGGGAGGCAGCAATGAGCAGTTCTTC.

This clonotype was found once. The rearrangement uses TRBV10-3 and TRBJ1-4; D is unclear. V lost 4 bases, J lost 6 bases, and 6 bases lay in between. Germline CDR1 reads ENHRY; CDR2 reads SYGVKD. This CDR3 comprises 12 residues. Here the CDR3 reads CAISGADEKLFF. The CDR3 DNA sequence: TGTGCCATCAGTGGGGCGGATGAAAAACTGTTTTTT.

This clonotype was counted a single time. The chain's CDR3 is CATSGTSGRANVLTF. The CDR3 nucleotides are TGTGCCACCAGTGGGACTAGCGGGAGGGCCAACGTCCTGACTTTC. The V and J genes are TRBV24-1 and TRBJ2-6, with 12 nucleotides matching TRBD2. The germline CDR1 and CDR2 sequences are KGHDR and SFDVKD. J gave up 5 bases and V 5 bases, and 0 bases lay outside the gene matches. The CDR3 loop spans 15 amino acids.

The gene calls are TRBV6-6 and TRBJ1-4; D is perhaps TRBD1 (6 bases). Trimming left V 4 bases short and J 9 bases short, with 9 bases between. In germline, CDR1 is MNHNY, CDR2 SVGAGI (reference sequence). This CDR3 has 12 amino acids. The CDR3 sequence is CASSSQGQKLFF. CDR3 bases: TGTGCCAGCAGTTCCCAGGGGCAAAAACTGTTTTTT.

As for this clonotype: The junction does not match germline at one end; this may be a read error. J is TRBJ1-3 and V is TRBV7-3, with D maybe TRBD1 (5 bases). The CDR3 loop spans 16 amino acids. Germline V CDR1 and CDR2: SGHTA, FQGTGA. The CDR3 region has the DNA TGCGCCAGCAGCCAAGATCGGGGGGTTTCGGGAAACACCATATATTTT. Translation: CASSQDRGVSGNTIYF.

This chain uses TRBV7-9 with TRBJ2-7, with TRBD1 identical over 10 bases. Germline CDR1 and CDR2: SEHNR and FQNEAQ (reference sequence). The ends lost 5 bases at V and 0 bases at J; junction bases unmatched: 4. This CDR3 comprises 15 residues. The chain's CDR3 is CASSHRQGASYEQYF. The CDR3 DNA reads TGTGCCAGCAGCCATAGACAGGGGGCCTCCTACGAGCAGTACTTC. The full variable domain, with the rest looked up from reference TRBV7-9 and TRBJ2-7, is DTGVSQNPRHKITKRGQNVTFRCDPISEHNRLYWYRQTLGQGPEFLTYFQNEAQLEKSRLLSDRFSAERPKGSFSTLEIQRTEQGDSAMYLCASSHRQGASYEQYFGPGTRLTVT.

This chain joins TRBV6-6 and TRBJ2-7, with 8 bases matching TRBD1. The CDR3 totals 12 residues. Germline V gene lookup returns CDR1 MNHNY and CDR2 SVGAGI (reference sequence). V was pared by 10 bases and J by 0 bases, with 2 bases of the junction left unmatched. The CDR3 nucleotides read TGTGCCATCAGGGGGCACTCCTACGAGCAGTACTTC. It encodes CAIRGHSYEQYF.

This clonotype turned up a few times. The chain recombines TRBV7-9 with TRBJ2-2; 9 bases line up with TRBD1. V trimming: 2 bases; J trimming: 4 bases; junction bases outside the gene matches: 5. This CDR3 spans 16 amino acids. Germline CDR1 reads SEHNR; CDR2 reads FQNEAQ (reference sequence). The CDR3 sequence is CASSLLGQGSTGELFF. CDR3 sequence (DNA): TGTGCCAGCAGCTTACTAGGACAGGGGAGCACCGGGGAGCTGTTTTTT.

This clonotype was observed once. V and J are TRBV5-1 and TRBJ2-5; D is unclear. Germline CDR1 reads SGHRS; CDR2 reads YFSETQ. This CDR3 has 12 amino acids. V lost 7 bases to trimming and J lost 2 bases, with 9 bases between them. In DNA form, the CDR3 reads TGCGCCAGCGCCCACAGACAAGAGACCCAGTACTTC. This gives the protein CASAHRQETQYF.

A few counts support this clonotype. V and J are TRBV7-2 and TRBJ2-7; D gene unclear. Germline V gene sequence: CDR1 SGHTA, CDR2 FQGNSA. Trimming removed 0 bases from V and 0 bases from J, with 9 bases in between. There are 15 residues in the CDR3. The CDR3 sequence: CASSLAGRLSYEQYF. Written as DNA, the CDR3 is TGTGCCAGCAGCTTAGCTGGCAGACTCTCCTACGAGCAGTACTTC.

This clonotype was observed at least ten times. J is TRBJ1-6 and V is TRBV2; D is undetermined. Trimming shortened V by 6 bases and J by 2 bases, and 14 bases separated the two germline ends. Germline assignment: CDR1 SNHLY and CDR2 FYNNEI. CDR3 length equals 16 residues. DNA of the CDR3: TGTGCCAGCAGCGACACATCCTCTACCTATAATTCACCCCTCCACTTT. It specifies CASSDTSSTYNSPLHF.

CDR3 loop: CASSFESSGNTIYF. CDR3 bases: TGTGCCAGCAGTTTCGAGAGCTCTGGAAACACCATATATTTT. The rearrangement uses TRBV6-5 and TRBJ1-3; D uncertain. The V end was cut by 4 bases, the J end by 0 bases, with 7 bases between. This CDR3 has 14 amino acids. CDR1 is MNHEY, CDR2 SVGAGI, per germline.

The genes are TRBV10-3 and TRBJ2-5; 7 positions match TRBD1. Germline V gene sequence: CDR1 ENHRY, CDR2 SYGVKD. J lost 5 bases, V lost 3 bases, and 9 bases had no gene match. The CDR3 is 15 residues long. In nucleotides, the CDR3 is TGTGCCATCAGTGATCAGGCAGGGGGACCTGAGACCCAGTACTTC. Translation gives CAISDQAGGPETQYF.